This TCR beta chain emerged from a study of cytomegalovirus exposure and HLA in healthy donors. As for this clone: No antigen is known for it.

Study-wide results and limits: Accurate HLA-A and HLA-B prediction from TCR beta sequences was reported for most subjects. Earlier analysis looked at TCR beta V segments, and most were productive about 87% or about 30% of the time.

Germline V gene sequence: CDR1 MDHEN, CDR2 SYDVKM. The CDR3 sequence is 16 residues long. V was cut by 6 bases and J by 2 bases, with 17 bases left in between. A multiplex PCR was run with 60 Vbeta primers and 13 Jbeta primers. Libraries were prepared by immunoSEQ multiplex PCR; TCRdb keeps only in-frame clonotypes and omits some of them. The sample yields approximately 140,000 clones, about 80% seen once. This TCR was recovered from a woman between 40 and 55 years old in good health and CMV-seronegative. The sample taken for sequencing was PBMCs. V is TRBV28 and J is TRBJ2-1; TRBD1 might be the D (5 bases). The CDR3 reads CASSDPQVLTYNEQFF. The CDR3 region has the DNA TGTGCCAGCAGCGATCCACAGGTTCTAACCTACAATGAGCAGTTCTTC.